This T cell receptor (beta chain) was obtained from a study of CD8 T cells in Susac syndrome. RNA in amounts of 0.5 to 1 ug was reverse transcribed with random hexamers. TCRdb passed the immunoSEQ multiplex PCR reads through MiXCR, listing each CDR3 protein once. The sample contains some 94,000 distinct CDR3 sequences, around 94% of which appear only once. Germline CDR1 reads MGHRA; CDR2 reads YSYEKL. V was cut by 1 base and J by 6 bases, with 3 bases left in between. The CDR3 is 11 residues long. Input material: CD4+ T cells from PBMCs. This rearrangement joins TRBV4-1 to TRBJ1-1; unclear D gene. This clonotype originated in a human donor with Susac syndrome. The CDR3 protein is CASSQGPEAFF. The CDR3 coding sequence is TGCGCCAGCAGCCAAGGGCCTGAAGCTTTCTTT.